Below, one T cell receptor (beta chain) is given with its context. The antigen is not known. Here immunoSEQ multiplex PCR was the method, and the copy in TCRdb shows in-frame clones only, minus some. The table includes more than 20,000 clones, more than 65% detected once. Before the COVID-19 pandemic, during about 2011-2018, CD4+ T cells were taken from unexposed donors. After approximately 10 days of culture, CD4+ T cells were isolated. Cells permitting, SARS-CoV-2 S/N and four cold-coronavirus spikes were tested on unexposed-donor CD4+ T cells. Each well had 2 million to 2.5 million PBMCs in approximately 5.2% human AB serum with IL-2. The sample belongs to a study of CD4 T cells in relation to SARS-CoV-2 and coronaviruses. The study, taken as a whole, reports: Monoreactive clones expanded significantly more to SARS-CoV-2 than crossreactive clones did.

Germline loops: CDR1 SGHTA, CDR2 FQGNSA. CDR3 length equals 15 residues. Trimming at V came to 5 bases and at J to 2 bases, leaving 6 bases not matched to a gene. This receptor was taken from a human donor in good health. The sequenced sample consisted of CD4+ T cells from PBMCs, cultured in vitro. The chain joins TRBV7-2 to TRBJ2-7, with 10 bases identical to TRBD2. CDR3 sequence: CASSEASGGPYEQYF. Written as DNA, the CDR3 is TGTGCCAGCAGCGAAGCTAGCGGGGGACCCTACGAGCAGTACTTC.